This entry concerns a single TCR beta chain. What it binds is not known. This sample stems from a study of cytomegalovirus exposure and HLA in healthy donors. The CDR3 runs to 14 residues. V gave up 3 bases and J gave up 5 bases, with 13 bases separating them. From germline, CDR1 is PRHDT and CDR2 FYEKMQ (reference sequence). General study results and limits: Reported results showed that the classifier diagnosed cytomegalovirus status with high specificity and sensitivity. Association of a missense DCLRE1C variant with TCR beta V- and J-gene trimming was reported in a later analysis.

PCR involved 60 Vbeta and 13 Jbeta primers. Clones were sequenced by immunoSEQ multiplex PCR, and TCRdb holds only the in-frame ones, with some missing. The listing records 56,000 or so clones. Sequencing was done on a sample of PBMCs. This chain links TRBV13 with TRBJ2-5; the D is unclear. The receptor comes from a man in his forties or fifties in good health and CMV-seropositive. This CDR3 reads CASSLISVSETQYF. CDR3 in DNA: TGTGCCAGCAGCTTGATAAGTGTTAGCGAGACCCAGTACTTC.